A single sample is the source of the 9 T cell receptor beta chains below, sequenced in a study of blood T cell repertoires in COVID-19. The table came from immunoSEQ multiplex PCR; TCRdb's copy has only in-frame clones and leaves some out. The repertoire holds under 300,000 clones, with around 90% as singletons. The sequencing sample was made of peripheral blood. Source of these receptors: a man aged 30 to 45 with COVID-19, enrolled during active disease.

This chain joins TRBV6-2 or TRBV6-3 and TRBJ1-6; weak D call: TRBD1 (6 bases). CDR3 length: 14 residues. Trimming pared 3 bases from V and 4 bases from J, leaving 7 bases between. Germline V lookup: CDR1 MNHEY, CDR2 SVGEGT. CDR3 amino acids: CASSYGQYNSPLHF. DNA for the CDR3: TGTGCCAGCAGTTATGGACAGTATAATTCACCCCTCCACTTT.

The sample holds one count of this clone. J is TRBJ1-1 and V is TRBV5-5, with no clear D. Germline V CDR1 and CDR2: SGHKS, YYEKEE (reference sequence). V was shortened by 1 base and J by 5 bases, with 9 bases between the two germline ends. The CDR3 is 13 residues long. Here the CDR3 DNA reads TGTGCCAGCAGCTTGAACAGAATGACTGAAGCTTTCTTT. It codes for CASSLNRMTEAFF.

This clone was found a few times. J is TRBJ2-1 and V is TRBV5-6; TRBD2 might be the D (5 bases). The length of the CDR3 is 17 residues. The V gene's germline CDR1 is SGHDT and CDR2 YYEEEE. The V gene lost 1 base and the J gene lost 0 bases, with 14 bases spanning the gap. The CDR3 is CASSLIEGGSSYNEQFF. In DNA, the CDR3 is TGTGCCAGCAGCTTGATCGAGGGTGGGAGCTCCTACAATGAGCAGTTCTTC.

The chain uses TRBV9 and TRBJ2-5; 8 nucleotides agree with TRBD2. The CDR3 length is 14 residues. The germline V gene has CDR1 SGDLS and CDR2 YYNGEE. V gave up 4 bases and J gave up 6 bases; unmatched junction bases: 8. The CDR3 nucleotides read TGTGCCAGCAGCCCCGGGGGGGTCCTCAAGACCCAGTACTTC. Protein product: CASSPGGVLKTQYF.

This clone was seen just once. This chain links TRBV9 with TRBJ1-2; 9 bases are shared with TRBD1. Germline CDR1 SGDLS, CDR2 YYNGEE. Trimming removed 0 bases from V and 7 bases from J; junction bases left unmatched: 4. The CDR3 runs 14 residues. The CDR3 DNA follows: TGTGCCAGCAGCGTAGTGGAGACAGGGGGTGGCTACACCTTC. Translating it yields CASSVVETGGGYTF.

This chain links TRBV4-1 with TRBJ2-7; TRBD1 matches at 8 bases. Unmatched junction bases numbered 8, after V lost 4 bases and J lost 6 bases. In germline, CDR1 is MGHRA, CDR2 YSYEKL. The CDR3 is 14 residues long. The CDR3 loop is CASSRVTGGVEQYF. The CDR3 DNA follows: TGCGCCAGCAGCCGAGTAACAGGGGGAGTCGAGCAGTACTTC.

The V and J genes are TRBV9 and TRBJ1-4, with D unresolved. Germline V lookup: CDR1 SGDLS, CDR2 YYNGEE. The germline V and J ends were trimmed by 0 bases and 6 bases, with 12 bases remaining between them. CDR3 length equals 15 residues. The CDR3 sequence is CASSVADLGDEKLFF. In DNA form, the CDR3 reads TGTGCCAGCAGCGTAGCGGATTTGGGAGATGAAAAACTGTTTTTT.

Points on this clone: The junction differs from germline at one of its ends, possibly a read error. The V and J genes are TRBV29-1 and TRBJ2-1, with a possible D match to TRBD2 (6 bases). CDR3 length: 12 amino acids. Germline V gene lookup returns CDR1 SQVTM and CDR2 ANQGSEA. CDR3 nucleotides: TGCAGCCTTGAATCTGGAGGGAATGAGCAGTTCTTC. It yields the protein CSLESGGNEQFF.

This sequence joins TRBV11-3 and TRBJ2-1, with 11 bases that match TRBD2. With V trimmed by 4 bases and J by 8 bases, 16 bases remained unmatched. Germline CDR1 reads SGHNT; CDR2 reads YENEEA. The CDR3 covers 18 residues. The CDR3 loop reads CASSSARLAGRGFYEQFF. The CDR3, as DNA: TGTGCCAGCAGCTCAGCCCGACTAGCGGGGAGGGGATTCTATGAGCAGTTCTTC.